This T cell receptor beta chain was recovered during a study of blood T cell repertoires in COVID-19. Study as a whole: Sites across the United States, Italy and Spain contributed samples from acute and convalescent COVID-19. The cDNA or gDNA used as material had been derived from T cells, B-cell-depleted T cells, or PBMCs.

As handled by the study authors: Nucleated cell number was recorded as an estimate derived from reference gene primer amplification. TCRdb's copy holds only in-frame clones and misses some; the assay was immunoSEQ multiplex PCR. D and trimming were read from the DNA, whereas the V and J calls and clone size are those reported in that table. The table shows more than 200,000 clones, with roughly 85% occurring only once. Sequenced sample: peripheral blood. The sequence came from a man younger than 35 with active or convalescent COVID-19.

The CDR3 reads CASSWGLKNIQYF. DNA of the CDR3: TGTGCCAGCAGCTGGGGACTGAAAAACATTCAGTACTTC. The gene calls are TRBV5-8 and TRBJ2-4; possible D gene TRBD2, 6 bases. Between the trimmed V and J ends, which lost 3 bases and 4 bases, there was a span of 8 bases. This CDR3 region has 13 residues. Germline V CDR1 and CDR2: SGHTS, YDEGEE. Supplemented by reference TRBV5-8 and TRBJ2-4, the full variable domain reads EAGVTQSPTHLIKTRGQQATLRCSPISGHTSVYWYQQALGLGLQFLLWYDEGEERNRGNFPPRFSGRQFPNYSSELNVNALELEDSALYLCASSWGLKNIQYFGAGTRLSVL.